The rows below give T cell receptor beta chains drawn from one sample of a study of T cells expressing NK-cell markers. TCRdb re-called the 5' RACE reads; every CDR3 protein appears as one record, without DNA. The sample shows approximately 380,000 distinct CDR3 sequences, and around 5.2% sits with its ten largest clones. Sequencing was carried out using blood T cells: a sorted CD56 or NKG2C T cell subset, CD4+ or CD8+ T cells, or bulk PBMC T cells (not recorded which). These TCRs come from a man between 18 and 69 years old in good health. CDR3s include the opening cysteine and the closing phenylalanine or tryptophan.

V gene,J gene,CDR3 protein
TRBV20-1,TRBJ2-2,CSAMSASGHTGELFF
TRBV30,TRBJ1-5,CAWTKGNQPQHF
TRBV5-1,TRBJ2-7,CASSPSRQTANEQYF
TRBV6-5,TRBJ2-1,CASSSPGRGGVNEQFF
TRBV9,TRBJ2-7,CASSPRWGPYEQYF
TRBV20-1,TRBJ2-3,CSAREPRLGTDTQYF
TRBV3-1,TRBJ2-7,CASSRGGSFPSSYEQYF
TRBV5-1,TRBJ1-1,CASSLEGGGTEAFF
TRBV19,TRBJ2-2,CASNVGQGANTGELFF
TRBV20-1,TRBJ2-3,CSATTRGGLTDTQYF
TRBV28,TRBJ2-7,CASSWGIRALPYF
TRBV28,TRBJ2-2,CASSSAGSNTGELFF
TRBV27,TRBJ2-5,CASSFRGGQGTQYF
TRBV5-1,TRBJ1-4,CASSLGQGIATNEKLFF
TRBV6-2/TRBV6-3,TRBJ1-2,CASSIQGELYGYTF
TRBV6-1,TRBJ2-7,CASSDTGNTSYEQYF
TRBV11-2,TRBJ2-7,CASSPGQGRSGEQYF
TRBV7-9,TRBJ1-2,CASSRTANYGYTF
TRBV29-1,TRBJ1-2,CSVVPTGSYGYTF
TRBV6-5,TRBJ2-5,CASKDVGTQYF
TRBV20-1,TRBJ1-5,CSARDGSGGGQPQHF
TRBV20-1,TRBJ2-1,CSAPGLAGGRSYNEQFF
TRBV5-1,TRBJ2-7,CASSLNPTGVDEQYF
TRBV28,TRBJ2-1,CASSFSGRTYNEQFF
TRBV29-1,TRBJ1-2,CSGNGGNGYTF
TRBV6-5,TRBJ2-1,CASSYSIYGHEQFF
TRBV28,TRBJ2-7,CASSPFRDRGIWEQYF
TRBV12-3/TRBV12-4,TRBJ2-5,CASSLRLQETQYF
TRBV20-1,TRBJ1-5,CSARSRGFQPQHF
TRBV7-8,TRBJ2-3,CASSLVGWGATDTQYF
TRBV5-1,TRBJ1-1,CASSLDYWDSLLRNTEAFF
TRBV7-8,TRBJ2-2,CASSPLSLQGMSAGELFF
TRBV5-1,TRBJ1-1,CASSSGGREGTEAFF
TRBV5-1,TRBJ2-1,CASSPDGAGGYNEQFF
TRBV6-2/TRBV6-3,TRBJ2-1,CASSLTGLHSLEQFF
TRBV5-1,TRBJ1-3,CASSAGPVSGNTIYF
TRBV11-1,TRBJ2-5,CASSSVTGGGETQYF
TRBV20-1,TRBJ1-1,CSARQDRLMNTEAFF
TRBV7-9,TRBJ2-7,CASSLGVGTGIGEQYF
TRBV4-1,TRBJ1-1,CASSLTPLDGEAFF
TRBV7-9,TRBJ2-2,CASSLRTGHTGELFF
TRBV9,TRBJ1-1,CASSVDPLRPEAFF
TRBV29-1,TRBJ1-1,CSVVPLGGVNTEAFF
TRBV7-2,TRBJ2-5,CASSLAPGGGVETQYF
TRBV11-1,TRBJ2-3,CASSRAGGGSTDTQYF
TRBV11-2,TRBJ2-3,CASSLSDPLRGGQADTQYF
TRBV6-6,TRBJ2-7,CASRDSQTEEQYF